This TCR beta chain was observed in a study of blood T cell repertoires in COVID-19. Turning to the study itself: Collection of acute and convalescent COVID-19 samples took place in the United States, Italy and Spain. PBMCs, B-cell-depleted T cells, or T cells provided the cDNA or gDNA that made up the material.

During active infection, Seattle patients enrolled and were then monitored through disease. The CDR3 spans 15 residues. The J segment lost 3 bases and the V segment lost 4 bases, leaving 4 bases of the junction unmatched. CDR1 is LGHDT and CDR2 is YNNKEL in the germline V gene (reference sequence). This clone came up once. As handled by the study authors: Estimated nucleated cell counts came from reference gene primer amplification. TCRdb keeps only in-frame clones here, not all; method: immunoSEQ multiplex PCR. The DNA gave D and trimming, while V, J and clone size come from that table. The sample consists of a few hundred thousand clones, roughly 90% of them appearing once.

This TCR was sampled from a woman aged 25 to 39 with COVID-19, enrolled during active disease. The chain recombines TRBV3-1 (or the pseudogene TRBV3-2) with TRBJ1-2, with 11 bases fitting TRBD1. The sequencing input was peripheral blood. CDR3 in amino acids: CASSLPGQGDYGYTF. The CDR3 DNA follows: TGTGCCAGCAGCCTACCGGGACAGGGGGACTATGGCTACACCTTC.